This T cell receptor (beta chain) was documented in a study of blood T cells in healthy people across ages. General study findings and limits: More naive CD4+ cells and higher diversity marked long-lived donors relative to aged donors. Nothing was known about donor CMV status, and this possibly confounded expanded clonotype changes.

For this clonotype: Its specificity is not known.

V gave up 6 bases and J gave up 3 bases; unmatched junction bases: 4. Per germline, CDR1 DFQATT and CDR2 SNEGSKA (reference sequence). This CDR3 is built from 13 residues. With a J-beta primer mix and a sample-barcoded 5' primer, a second PCR ran 7 to 11 cycles. Every single cDNA molecule received a tag from a template-switch adaptor with 12 random nucleotides. From the 5' RACE reads, TCRdb called clonotypes with MiXCR, one entry per CDR3 protein. The table shows over 1,500,000 distinct CDR3 sequences, with 35% to 50% occurring only once. The authors isolated at least 6.5 million PBMCs per sample. This TCR was sampled from a human donor in good health. The specimen was blood. V gene TRBV20-1 combines with J gene TRBJ1-5; 8 nucleotides agree with TRBD1. CDR3 amino acids: CSARTGNNQPQHF. The CDR3 coding sequence is TGCAGTGCAAGGACAGGGAACAATCAGCCCCAGCATTTT.